Below, 9 T cell receptor beta chains from the same sample are listed, as sequenced in a study of shared clonotypes between healthy human individuals. Data came from immunoSEQ multiplex PCR; TCRdb stores just in-frame clones and leaves some out. This table holds about 2.3 million clones, around 92% found once. The sequencing input was naive CD4+ T cells from PBMCs. Described subset: CD45RA+ positively selected. These receptors originate from a man younger than 35 in good health. Some clones in this sample may be carry-over from other donors' samples.

Only one count was recorded for this clone. The V call is TRBV7-2, the J call TRBJ2-7, with a possible D match to TRBD2 (5 bases). V dropped 1 base and J dropped 5 bases, with 12 bases sitting between them. The CDR3 is 14 amino acids. The germline V gene encodes CDR1 SGHTA and CDR2 FQGNSA. This CDR3 reads CASSLGLSADEQYF. As DNA, the CDR3 is TGTGCCAGCAGCTTAGGACTATCAGCAGACGAGCAGTACTTC.

The chain carries TRBV5-1 and TRBJ1-3; weak D call: TRBD1 (5 bases). Germline loops: CDR1 SGHRS, CDR2 YFSETQ. V was cut by 5 bases and J by 1 base, with 13 bases left in between. The CDR3 covers 15 residues. In DNA form, the CDR3 reads TGCGCCAGCAGTCCTCAGGGATCATCTGGAAACACCATATATTTT. Its translation: CASSPQGSSGNTIYF.

This sequence joins TRBV6-5 and TRBJ1-1, with D possibly matching TRBD1 (5 bases). V lost 6 bases and J 5 bases, leaving 19 bases between the germline ends. The CDR3 covers 15 residues. Germline V CDR1 and CDR2: MNHEY, SVGAGI. In nucleotides, the CDR3 is TGTGCCAGCAGACGACGTTCTATGGGGGAGACTGAAGCTTTCTTT. This sequence encodes CASRRRSMGETEAFF.

The chain employs TRBV7-3 and TRBJ2-3; no clear D. CDR1 and CDR2 from the germline V gene are SGHTA and FQGTGA. With 3 bases removed from V and 2 bases from J, the gap between germline ends came to 12 bases. CDR3 length: 15 amino acids. The CDR3 DNA reads TGTGCCAGCAGCTTTGAAAGACCCGTCACAGATACGCAGTATTTT. It yields the protein CASSFERPVTDTQYF. Full variable domain (outside the CDR3, taken from reference TRBV7-3 and TRBJ2-3): GAGVSQTPSNKVTEKGKYVELRCDPISGHTALYWYRQSLGQGPEFLIYFQGTGAADDSGLPNDRFFAVRPEGSVSTLKIQRTERGDSAVYLCASSFERPVTDTQYFGPGTRLTVL.

About this clone: Germline is not matched at one junction end, which may reflect a read error. The chain combines TRBV29-1 with TRBJ1-2; 8 bases agree with TRBD1. The germline CDR1 and CDR2 sequences are SQVTM and ANQGSEA. This CDR3 contains 13 residues. CDR3 sequence: CSVQETGVYGYTF. CDR3 in DNA: TGCAGCGTTCAAGAGACAGGGGTCTATGGCTACACCTTC.

The chain couples TRBV7-3 to TRBJ2-2; TRBD2 matches 9 bases. This CDR3 has 16 residues. After removal of 0 bases from V and 5 bases from J, the junction contained 4 bases not matched to a gene. Germline V gives CDR1 SGHTA, CDR2 FQGTGA. The CDR3 region is CASSLTAGGPTGELFF. CDR3 sequence (DNA): TGTGCCAGCAGCTTAACGGCGGGAGGGCCAACCGGGGAGCTGTTTTTT.

The gene calls are TRBV5-1 and TRBJ2-6; D may be TRBD1 (5 bases). V was pared by 4 bases and J by 0 bases, with 11 bases between. The CDR3 runs 16 residues. CDR1 and CDR2 (germline): SGHRS, YFSETQ. CDR3 nucleotide sequence: TGCGCCAGCAGCCGACAGTCTAGCTCTGGGGCCAACGTCCTGACTTTC. Its protein is CASSRQSSSGANVLTF.

V gene TRBV4-1 combines with J gene TRBJ2-5; D possibly corresponds to TRBD1 (6 bases). The CDR3 contains 15 residues. CDR1 and CDR2 from the germline V gene are MGHRA and YSYEKL. With 2 bases removed from V and 4 bases from J, the gap between germline ends came to 14 bases. Written as DNA, the CDR3 is TGCGCCAGCAGCCAACCGGACAGTAGGCTAGAGACCCAGTACTTC. It yields the protein CASSQPDSRLETQYF.

The chain employs TRBV5-1 and TRBJ1-2; possible D gene TRBD1, 6 bases. Trimming took off 0 bases at V and 5 bases at J, with 8 bases between the two ends. This CDR3 is 13 amino acids long. CDR1 and CDR2 (germline): SGHRS, YFSETQ. CDR3 bases: TGCGCCAGCAGCTTGGGGGACATATATGGCTACACCTTC. It is translated as CASSLGDIYGYTF.